This entry concerns a single TCR beta chain. Its target is not known. These data come from a study of T-cell reconstitution after alpha-beta-depleted transplantation in children. A library of TCRbeta sequences, prepared with unique molecular identifiers, was generated. A single record per CDR3 protein comes from TCRdb applying MiXCR to the PCR reads. The profile covers around 190,000 distinct CDR3 sequences, with approximately 6.9% appearing a single time and more than 5.5% taken by the ten largest. V trimming: 4 bases; J trimming: 4 bases; junction bases outside the gene matches: 5. The CDR3 extends over 13 amino acids. The V gene's germline CDR1 is DFQATT and CDR2 SNEGSKA (reference sequence). Study observations and caveats: T-cell numbers and diversity, one year after transplant, stemmed largely from T cells that were newly produced. Alpha-beta T cells present about two months after transplant were reported to originate from several hundred expanded graft clones.

The J gene is TRBJ1-1, the V gene TRBV20-1, with 8 bases identical to TRBD1. The source of this sequence is a boy between 2 and 10 years old with acute lymphoblastic leukemia, due to receive a stem cell transplant. The specimen was PBMCs, collected before TCRalphabeta/CD19-depleted stem cell transplant. The CDR3: CSAISGQGTEAFF. The CDR3 DNA reads TGCAGTGCTATTTCCGGACAGGGCACTGAAGCTTTCTTT.